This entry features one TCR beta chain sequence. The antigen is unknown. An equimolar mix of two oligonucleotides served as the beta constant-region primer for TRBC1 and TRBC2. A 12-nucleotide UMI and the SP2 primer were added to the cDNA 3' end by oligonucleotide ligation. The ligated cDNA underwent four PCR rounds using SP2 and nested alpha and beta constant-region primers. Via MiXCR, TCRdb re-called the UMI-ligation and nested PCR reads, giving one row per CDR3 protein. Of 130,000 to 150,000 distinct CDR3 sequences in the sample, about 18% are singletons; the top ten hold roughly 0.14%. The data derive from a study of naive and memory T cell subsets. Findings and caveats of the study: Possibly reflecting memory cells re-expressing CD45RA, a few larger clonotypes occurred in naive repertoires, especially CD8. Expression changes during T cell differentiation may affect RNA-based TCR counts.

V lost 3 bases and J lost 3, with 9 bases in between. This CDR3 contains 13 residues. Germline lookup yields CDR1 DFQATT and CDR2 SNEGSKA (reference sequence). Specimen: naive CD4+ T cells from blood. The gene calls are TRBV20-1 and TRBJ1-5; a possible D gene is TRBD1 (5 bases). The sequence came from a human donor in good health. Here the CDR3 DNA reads TGCAGTGCTAGTCTGGGACTCAATCAGCCCCAGCATTTT. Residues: CSASLGLNQPQHF.